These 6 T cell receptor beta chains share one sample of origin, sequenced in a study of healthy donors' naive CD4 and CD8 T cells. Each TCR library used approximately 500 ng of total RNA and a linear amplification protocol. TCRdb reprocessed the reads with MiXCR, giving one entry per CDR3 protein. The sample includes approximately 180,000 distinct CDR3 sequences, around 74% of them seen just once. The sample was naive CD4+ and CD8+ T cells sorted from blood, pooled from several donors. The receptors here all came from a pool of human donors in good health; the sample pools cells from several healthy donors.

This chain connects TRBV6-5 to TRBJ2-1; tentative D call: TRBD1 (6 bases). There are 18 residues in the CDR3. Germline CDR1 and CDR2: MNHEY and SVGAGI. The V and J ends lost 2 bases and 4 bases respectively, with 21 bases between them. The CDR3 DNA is TGTGCCAGCAGTTACCGCACAGGGCTATCGTCGTCGTACAATGAGCAGTTCTTC. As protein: CASSYRTGLSSSYNEQFF.

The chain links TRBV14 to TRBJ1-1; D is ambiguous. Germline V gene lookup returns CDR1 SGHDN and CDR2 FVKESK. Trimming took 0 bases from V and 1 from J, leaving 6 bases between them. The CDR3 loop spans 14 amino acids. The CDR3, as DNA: TGTGCCAGCAGCCAAGAAGGGAGGAACACTGAAGCTTTCTTT. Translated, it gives CASSQEGRNTEAFF.

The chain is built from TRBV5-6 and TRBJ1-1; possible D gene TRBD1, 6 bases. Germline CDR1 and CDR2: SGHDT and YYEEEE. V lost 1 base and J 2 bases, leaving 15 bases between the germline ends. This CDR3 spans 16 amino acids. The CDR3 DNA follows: TGTGCCAGCAGCTTGCTAGGGGGGCTACTTAACACTGAAGCTTTCTTT. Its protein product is CASSLLGGLLNTEAFF.

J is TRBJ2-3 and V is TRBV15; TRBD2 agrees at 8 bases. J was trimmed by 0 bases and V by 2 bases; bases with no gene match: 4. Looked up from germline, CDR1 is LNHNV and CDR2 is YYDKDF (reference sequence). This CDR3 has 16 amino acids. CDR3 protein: CATSRLAGRSTDTQYF. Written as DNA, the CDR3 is TGTGCCACCAGCAGACTAGCGGGTCGTAGCACAGATACGCAGTATTTT.

This CDR3 reads CSVVGTSENEQYF. The CDR3 coding sequence is TGCAGCGTCGTTGGGACTAGCGAGAACGAGCAGTACTTC. This chain joins TRBV29-1 and TRBJ2-7; 10 positions match TRBD2. CDR3 length: 13 residues. J gave up 5 bases and V 6 bases, and 7 bases lay outside the gene matches. CDR1 SQVTM and CDR2 ANQGSEA come from the germline V gene.

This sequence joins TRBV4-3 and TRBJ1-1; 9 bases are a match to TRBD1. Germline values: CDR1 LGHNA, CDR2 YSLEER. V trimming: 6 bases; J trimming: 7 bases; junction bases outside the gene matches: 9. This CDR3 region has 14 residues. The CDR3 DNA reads TGCGCCAGCAGACCGGGACAGGGAACTGGTGAAGCTTTCTTT. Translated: CASRPGQGTGEAFF.